A selection of T cell receptor beta chains follows, all from one sample in a study of cytomegalovirus exposure and HLA in healthy donors. Only in-frame clones appear in the TCRdb table, and some are missing; sequencing was by immunoSEQ multiplex PCR. The table includes fewer than 80,000 clones, over 95% detected once. Sequences were obtained from PBMCs. Receptor source: a young woman in good health and CMV-seropositive. Both conserved end residues are part of each CDR3. Fields, in order: D gene, V gene, clone size, J gene, CDR3 DNA, CDR3 protein. A D gene is named only where the DNA matches it firmly. Size tells how often a clone was seen (once, few, many) or the class of an expanded clone, and some rows leave it out.

d_gene: TRBD2; v_gene: TRBV6-1; abundance: -; j_gene: TRBJ2-3; CDR3nt: TGTGCCAGCAGCGGGACTAGCGGGACGACAGATACGCAGTATTTT; CDR3aa: CASSGTSGTTDTQYF
d_gene: TRBD1; v_gene: TRBV7-9; abundance: -; j_gene: TRBJ2-1; CDR3nt: TGTGCCAGCAGCTTACGGACAGGGGGGTCCTACAATGAGCAGTTCTTC; CDR3aa: CASSLRTGGSYNEQFF
d_gene: -; v_gene: TRBV2; abundance: -; j_gene: TRBJ1-2; CDR3nt: TGTGCCAGCAGTGAAGCGCTGGCCCCTGGCTACACCTTC; CDR3aa: CASSEALAPGYTF
d_gene: TRBD1; v_gene: TRBV9; abundance: -; j_gene: TRBJ1-5; CDR3nt: TGTGCCAGCAGCGTAGAGGGACAGCTCAATCAGCCCCAGCATTTT; CDR3aa: CASSVEGQLNQPQHF
d_gene: -; v_gene: TRBV5-4; abundance: -; j_gene: TRBJ1-1; CDR3nt: TGTGCCAGCAGAACTCCGGGGGTCACTGAAGCTTTCTTT; CDR3aa: CASRTPGVTEAFF
d_gene: -; v_gene: TRBV6-4; abundance: -; j_gene: TRBJ2-1; CDR3nt: TGTGCCAGCAGTGCGCAACTAGACAACTACAATGAGCAGTTCTTC; CDR3aa: CASSAQLDNYNEQFF
d_gene: -; v_gene: TRBV6-5; abundance: -; j_gene: TRBJ1-4; CDR3nt: TGTGCCAGCAGTTACGAGGGCGGGTTGGCTAATGAAAAACTGTTTTTT; CDR3aa: CASSYEGGLANEKLFF
d_gene: -; v_gene: TRBV27; abundance: -; j_gene: TRBJ1-5; CDR3nt: TGTGCCAGCAGTTTCGACAGTTATAGCAATCAGCCCCAGCATTTT; CDR3aa: CASSFDSYSNQPQHF
d_gene: TRBD1; v_gene: TRBV5-1; abundance: -; j_gene: TRBJ2-2; CDR3nt: TGCGCCAGCAGTCCCACCGGGACAGGCAGTTGGGGGGAGCTGTTTTTT; CDR3aa: CASSPTGTGSWGELFF
d_gene: TRBD1; v_gene: TRBV9; abundance: -; j_gene: TRBJ2-7; CDR3nt: TGTGCCAGCAGCGTAGGGACAGGGGGAGGCTACGAGCAGTACTTC; CDR3aa: CASSVGTGGGYEQYF
d_gene: -; v_gene: TRBV6-4; abundance: -; j_gene: TRBJ2-1; CDR3nt: TGTGCCAGCAGTGACTTAGCGGCACGGGGTGAGCAGTTCTTC; CDR3aa: CASSDLAARGEQFF
d_gene: TRBD1; v_gene: TRBV6-5; abundance: -; j_gene: TRBJ1-2; CDR3nt: TGTGCCAGCAGAACAGGGGGCGCGAATGGCTACACCTTC; CDR3aa: CASRTGGANGYTF
d_gene: TRBD2; v_gene: TRBV5-1; abundance: -; j_gene: TRBJ2-7; CDR3nt: TGCGCCAGCAGCTTGGAGCTAGCGGGAGGGCCCGAGCAGTACTTC; CDR3aa: CASSLELAGGPEQYF
d_gene: -; v_gene: TRBV12-1; abundance: -; j_gene: TRBJ2-1; CDR3nt: TGTGCCAGCAGCCCCCGACAGGTCTCCTACAATGAGCAGTTCTTC; CDR3aa: CASSPRQVSYNEQFF
d_gene: -; v_gene: TRBV6-5; abundance: -; j_gene: TRBJ2-3; CDR3nt: TGTGCCAGCAGACCCGACAGGACAGATACGCAGTATTTT; CDR3aa: CASRPDRTDTQYF
d_gene: TRBD1; v_gene: TRBV9; abundance: -; j_gene: TRBJ2-7; CDR3nt: TGTGCCAGCAGCGTACATGTGACAGGGATTAATGAGCAGTACTTC; CDR3aa: CASSVHVTGINEQYF
d_gene: -; v_gene: TRBV7-8; abundance: -; j_gene: TRBJ1-1; CDR3nt: TGTGCCAGCAGCCCGGACAGTGGGACTGAAGCTTTCTTT; CDR3aa: CASSPDSGTEAFF
d_gene: TRBD2; v_gene: TRBV9; abundance: -; j_gene: TRBJ2-3; CDR3nt: TGTGCCAGCAGCGTACGGATTAGCGGGAGGGCTCGAACAGATACGCAGTATTTT; CDR3aa: CASSVRISGRARTDTQYF
d_gene: TRBD1; v_gene: TRBV28; abundance: -; j_gene: TRBJ2-7; CDR3nt: TGTGCCAGCAGTTTAGTGGTCTCCCCGGCAGGGACAGGGCCGTCCGAGCAGTACTTC; CDR3aa: CASSLVVSPAGTGPSEQYF
d_gene: TRBD2; v_gene: TRBV5-1; abundance: -; j_gene: TRBJ2-1; CDR3nt: TGCGCCAGCAGTCAATCCCCTTCGGGCGCGGGAGGCCCCCAGGAGCAGTTCTTC; CDR3aa: CASSQSPSGAGGPQEQFF
d_gene: -; v_gene: TRBV5-1; abundance: -; j_gene: TRBJ2-1; CDR3nt: TGCGCCAGCAGCGCCCGCCCGACGGGGTTCTCCTACAATGAGCAGTTCTTC; CDR3aa: CASSARPTGFSYNEQFF
d_gene: TRBD1; v_gene: TRBV9; abundance: once; j_gene: TRBJ2-3; CDR3nt: TGTGCCAGCAGCGTACGGGGACAGCGCACAGATACGCAGTATTTT; CDR3aa: CASSVRGQRTDTQYF
d_gene: TRBD1; v_gene: TRBV28; abundance: -; j_gene: TRBJ1-5; CDR3nt: TGTGCCAGCAGTTTAACAGGGGTTCAGCCCCAGCATTTT; CDR3aa: CASSLTGVQPQHF
d_gene: -; v_gene: TRBV7-6; abundance: -; j_gene: TRBJ2-2; CDR3nt: TGTGCCAGCAGCTTAACAGATATTGGGCCCGGGGAGCTGTTTTTT; CDR3aa: CASSLTDIGPGELFF
d_gene: -; v_gene: TRBV2; abundance: -; j_gene: TRBJ1-2; CDR3nt: TGTGCCAGCAACCAAGACAGTTATGGCTACACCTTC; CDR3aa: CASNQDSYGYTF
d_gene: -; v_gene: TRBV2; abundance: -; j_gene: TRBJ2-7; CDR3nt: TGTGCCAGCAGGAGGGCCCAAAGCTCCTACGAGCAGTACTTC; CDR3aa: CASRRAQSSYEQYF
d_gene: -; v_gene: TRBV30; abundance: once; j_gene: TRBJ2-7; CDR3nt: TGTGCCCCCCTGGGACATCGCTACGAGCAGTACTTC; CDR3aa: CAPLGHRYEQYF
d_gene: -; v_gene: TRBV18; abundance: -; j_gene: TRBJ1-4; CDR3nt: TGTGCCAGCTCACCTCCCCGCCTCAGGGAAAAACTGTTTTTT; CDR3aa: CASSPPRLREKLFF
d_gene: TRBD1; v_gene: TRBV28; abundance: -; j_gene: TRBJ2-5; CDR3nt: TGTGCCAGCAGTCTAGGACCGGGACAGAGAGAGACCCAGTACTTC; CDR3aa: CASSLGPGQRETQYF
d_gene: -; v_gene: TRBV28; abundance: -; j_gene: TRBJ1-4; CDR3nt: TGTGCCAGCAGTCCTGTAACAACTAATGAAAAACTGTTTTTT; CDR3aa: CASSPVTTNEKLFF
d_gene: -; v_gene: TRBV9; abundance: -; j_gene: TRBJ2-6; CDR3nt: TGTGCCAGCAGCGCCGACTCGGGGTTCCCGGCTGGGGCCAACGTCCTGACTTTC; CDR3aa: CASSADSGFPAGANVLTF
d_gene: TRBD1; v_gene: TRBV18; abundance: -; j_gene: TRBJ2-5; CDR3nt: TGTGCCAGCTCACCTTACGGGACAGGGGGCAAAGAGACCCAGTACTTC; CDR3aa: CASSPYGTGGKETQYF
d_gene: -; v_gene: TRBV15; abundance: -; j_gene: TRBJ2-5; CDR3nt: TGTGCCACCAGCAGAGAGAGGGGGTTCGAGACCCAGTACTTC; CDR3aa: CATSRERGFETQYF
d_gene: -; v_gene: TRBV28; abundance: -; j_gene: TRBJ1-4; CDR3nt: TGTGCCAGCGGACTCAATGAAAAACTGTTTTTT; CDR3aa: CASGLNEKLFF
d_gene: -; v_gene: TRBV4-2; abundance: -; j_gene: TRBJ1-1; CDR3nt: TGTGCCAGCAGCCAAGAGGACACTGATAACACTGAAGCTTTCTTT; CDR3aa: CASSQEDTDNTEAFF
d_gene: TRBD2; v_gene: TRBV19; abundance: -; j_gene: TRBJ2-1; CDR3nt: TGTGCCAGTAGTATGGCTAGCGGAATCTACAATGAGCAGTTCTTC; CDR3aa: CASSMASGIYNEQFF
d_gene: TRBD2; v_gene: TRBV2; abundance: few; j_gene: TRBJ2-7; CDR3nt: TGTGCCAGCACCCTGATAGCGGGAGGGCCTTACGAGCAGTACTTC; CDR3aa: CASTLIAGGPYEQYF
d_gene: TRBD2; v_gene: TRBV27; abundance: -; j_gene: TRBJ2-1; CDR3nt: TGTGCCAGCAGTTTATCATCTAGCGGGAGGGCGGCTTACAATGAGCAGTTCTTC; CDR3aa: CASSLSSSGRAAYNEQFF
d_gene: TRBD1; v_gene: TRBV19; abundance: -; j_gene: TRBJ2-7; CDR3nt: TGTGCCAGTAGGAACACAGGGGGCGCGAGCTCCTACGAGCAGTACTTC; CDR3aa: CASRNTGGASSYEQYF
d_gene: TRBD1; v_gene: TRBV28; abundance: -; j_gene: TRBJ2-7; CDR3nt: TGTGCCAGCAGTTTTACGACAGGGCGCGAGCAGTACTTC; CDR3aa: CASSFTTGREQYF
d_gene: TRBD1; v_gene: TRBV6-5; abundance: -; j_gene: TRBJ2-1; CDR3nt: TGTGCCAGCAGCGGACAGGCGGGTGAGCAGTTCTTC; CDR3aa: CASSGQAGEQFF
d_gene: TRBD2; v_gene: TRBV28; abundance: once; j_gene: TRBJ2-7; CDR3nt: TGTGCCAGCGTCCCAATCGGGACTAGAGGCTCCGAGCAGTACTTC; CDR3aa: CASVPIGTRGSEQYF
d_gene: -; v_gene: TRBV4-1; abundance: -; j_gene: TRBJ2-7; CDR3nt: TGCGCCAGCAGCCAACAAAGTCGGGTCGGTGACTCCTACGAGCAGTACTTC; CDR3aa: CASSQQSRVGDSYEQYF
d_gene: TRBD2; v_gene: TRBV9; abundance: -; j_gene: TRBJ2-1; CDR3nt: TGTGCCAGCAGCGGGGGACTAGCGCATAACAATGAGCAGTTCTTC; CDR3aa: CASSGGLAHNNEQFF
d_gene: -; v_gene: TRBV2; abundance: -; j_gene: TRBJ1-1; CDR3nt: TGTGCCAGCAGTGAGTCCAGGGCTGAGGACACTGAAGCTTTCTTT; CDR3aa: CASSESRAEDTEAFF
d_gene: -; v_gene: TRBV11-2; abundance: -; j_gene: TRBJ2-7; CDR3nt: TGTGCCAGCAGCCCACAGGGTCGGGAAAGCGAGCAGTACTTC; CDR3aa: CASSPQGRESEQYF
d_gene: -; v_gene: TRBV5-6; abundance: -; j_gene: TRBJ1-1; CDR3nt: TGTGCCAGCAGCTTGGTACTTCCTCTCTCCGCGAACACTGAAGCTTTCTTT; CDR3aa: CASSLVLPLSANTEAFF
d_gene: -; v_gene: TRBV9; abundance: -; j_gene: TRBJ2-1; CDR3nt: TGTGCCAGCAGCGTAGATGTCGGCGCGGCTGAGGAGCAGTTCTTC; CDR3aa: CASSVDVGAAEEQFF
d_gene: TRBD2; v_gene: TRBV30; abundance: -; j_gene: TRBJ2-3; CDR3nt: TGTGCCTGGAGCCGACTAGCGGGTCCCCCAGATACGCAGTATTTT; CDR3aa: CAWSRLAGPPDTQYF
d_gene: -; v_gene: TRBV28; abundance: -; j_gene: TRBJ2-5; CDR3nt: TGTGCCAGCAGTTTTCAGGGTCGATGGATGGAGACCCAGTACTTC; CDR3aa: CASSFQGRWMETQYF
d_gene: -; v_gene: TRBV6-7; abundance: once; j_gene: TRBJ1-2; CDR3nt: TGTGCCAGCAGTTACTCCCCTCGGTTCTATGGCTACACCTTC; CDR3aa: CASSYSPRFYGYTF
d_gene: TRBD2; v_gene: TRBV6-1; abundance: -; j_gene: TRBJ2-1; CDR3nt: TGTGCCAGCAGTGAAAGTCTTCCGGGACTAGGCCCCAATGAGCAGTTCTTC; CDR3aa: CASSESLPGLGPNEQFF
d_gene: -; v_gene: TRBV19; abundance: -; j_gene: TRBJ2-7; CDR3nt: TGTGCCAGTAGTATTAACGGGGAAAGCTCCTACGAGCAGTACTTC; CDR3aa: CASSINGESSYEQYF
d_gene: -; v_gene: TRBV5-4; abundance: -; j_gene: TRBJ2-1; CDR3nt: TGTGCCAGCAGCGAATCGGGGATCTCTTACAATGAGCAGTTCTTC; CDR3aa: CASSESGISYNEQFF
d_gene: TRBD1; v_gene: TRBV7-9; abundance: -; j_gene: TRBJ1-2; CDR3nt: TGTGCCAGCAGTCTCTACCGGGACAGGGCTAACTATGGCTACACCTTC; CDR3aa: CASSLYRDRANYGYTF
d_gene: -; v_gene: TRBV6-5; abundance: -; j_gene: TRBJ1-2; CDR3nt: TGTGCCAGCAGTTTTGACAGCCTCTATGGCTACACCTTC; CDR3aa: CASSFDSLYGYTF
d_gene: -; v_gene: TRBV6-5; abundance: -; j_gene: TRBJ2-7; CDR3nt: TGTGCCAGCCGTAGCACCTACGAGCAGTACTTC; CDR3aa: CASRSTYEQYF
d_gene: -; v_gene: TRBV29-1; abundance: -; j_gene: TRBJ2-1; CDR3nt: TGCAGCGTTCTTCCGGGACAAGCTTCCTACAATGAGCAGTTCTTC; CDR3aa: CSVLPGQASYNEQFF
d_gene: -; v_gene: TRBV19; abundance: few; j_gene: TRBJ2-6; CDR3nt: TGTGCCAGTAGTATGGAAGAGGGTACTGGGGCCAACGTCCTGACTTTC; CDR3aa: CASSMEEGTGANVLTF